These T cell receptor beta chains were read from a single sample in a study of T cells in Graves' hyperthyroidism and ophthalmopathy. MiXCR, applied by TCRdb to the multiplex PCR reads, yields one record per CDR3 protein. Of roughly 570,000 distinct CDR3 sequences in the sample, about 43% were seen once. Sequenced input: peripheral blood or thyroid tissue (not recorded which). The receptors come from a woman aged 18-29 years with Graves' hyperthyroidism. Each CDR3 is given with its conserved first and last residue. A D gene is named only where the DNA matches it firmly. Part of the rows lack a size; the others show once, few, many or a class for expanded clones.

TRBJ1-5	TRBV19	NA	NA	CASSIVAGSGQPQHF	TGTGCCAGTAGTATCGTGGCAGGGAGTGGGCAGCCCCAGCATTTT
TRBJ2-5	TRBV9	NA	once	CASSVGRGGETQYF	TGTGCCAGCAGCGTAGGAAGGGGTGGTGAGACCCAGTACTTC
TRBJ1-1	TRBV6-5	NA	many	CASSPRGYMDTEAFF	TGTGCCAGCAGTCCCCGGGGGTACATGGACACTGAAGCTTTCTTT
TRBJ2-3	TRBV10-3	TRBD2	NA	CAISDLAEISTDTQYF	TGTGCCATCAGTGACCTAGCGGAGATAAGCACAGATACGCAGTATTTT
TRBJ2-7	TRBV7-9	TRBD2	few	CASSPPPGTSGRAGQYF	TGTGCCAGCAGCCCCCCCCCCGGGACTAGCGGGAGGGCCGGGCAGTACTTC
TRBJ1-1	TRBV6-5	NA	NA	CASSQRTDTEAFF	TGTGCCAGCAGTCAGAGGACGGATACTGAAGCTTTCTTT
TRBJ2-5	TRBV19	TRBD1	many	CASSTPGQQETQYF	TGTGCCAGTAGTACACCGGGACAGCAAGAGACCCAGTACTTC
TRBJ2-7	TRBV20-1	NA	NA	CSARDGVRPQQYF	TGCAGTGCACGGGACGGCGTACGTCCCCAGCAGTACTTC
TRBJ2-2	TRBV9	TRBD1	NA	CASSSSGTGKLFF	TGTGCCAGCAGCTCTTCCGGGACAGGGAAGCTGTTTTTT
TRBJ2-1	TRBV24-1	TRBD1	NA	CATSDLDDRDNEQFF	TGTGCCACCAGTGACCTAGACGACAGGGACAATGAGCAGTTCTTC
TRBJ1-6	TRBV9	TRBD1	NA	CASSRGTGSTRDSPLHF	TGTGCCAGCAGCCGGGGGACAGGGTCAACAAGGGATTCACCCCTCCACTTT
TRBJ2-3	TRBV29-1	TRBD2	few	CSVAVSGGSTDTQYF	TGCAGCGTTGCGGTTAGCGGGGGGTCCACAGATACGCAGTATTTT
TRBJ2-7	TRBV20-1	TRBD2	NA	CSARRASGRLSCEQYF	TGCAGTGCTAGACGGGCTAGCGGGAGATTATCCTGCGAGCAGTACTTC
TRBJ2-5	TRBV6-5	TRBD1	NA	CAGSTGGGETQYF	TGTGCCGGCAGTACAGGGGGCGGGGAGACCCAGTACTTC
TRBJ2-6	TRBV20-1	TRBD1	many	CSAIPLDRSGANVLTF	TGCAGTGCCATACCCCTGGACAGGTCAGGGGCCAACGTCCTGACTTTC
TRBJ2-3	TRBV2	TRBD2	NA	CASSTTGLAGGPFTDTQYF	TGTGCCAGCAGCACCACGGGACTAGCGGGAGGGCCATTCACAGATACGCAGTATTTT
TRBJ1-2	TRBV5-1	NA	many	CASSLVLSGNYGYTF	TGCGCCAGCAGCTTGGTGTTGTCAGGGAATTATGGCTACACCTTC
TRBJ2-7	TRBV7-9	NA	many	CASSRAAEQYF	TGTGCCAGCAGCCGGGCAGCCGAGCAGTACTTC
TRBJ1-2	TRBV29-1	NA	many	CSVESTHIYGYTF	TGCAGCGTGGAATCTACTCATATCTATGGCTACACCTTC
TRBJ1-4	TRBV5-1	NA	many	CASSLEFGGGEKLFF	TGCGCCAGCAGCTTGGAATTCGGGGGCGGCGAAAAACTGTTTTTT
TRBJ1-3	TRBV5-1	TRBD1	NA	CASSLNRGAGNTIYF	TGCGCCAGCAGCTTGAACAGGGGCGCTGGAAACACCATATATTTT
TRBJ2-3	TRBV9	NA	few	CASSVLTDTQYF	TGTGCCAGCAGCGTCCTCACAGATACGCAGTATTTT
TRBJ2-5	TRBV12-3/TRBV12-4	TRBD2	NA	CANTAGLAETQYF	TGTGCCAACACAGCGGGACTAGCGGAGACCCAGTACTTC
TRBJ2-6	TRBV29-1	TRBD1	NA	CSVRTGAYVLTF	TGCAGCGTCCGGACAGGGGCCTACGTCCTGACTTTC
TRBJ2-1	TRBV29-1	TRBD2	NA	CSVDTSGRGEQFF	TGCAGCGTTGACACTAGCGGGAGAGGTGAGCAGTTCTTC
TRBJ2-7	TRBV14	TRBD1	many	CASSPGGWEQYF	TGTGCCAGCAGTCCAGGGGGCTGGGAGCAGTACTTC
TRBJ1-3	TRBV2	TRBD1	NA	CAWTGASGNTIYF	TGTGCTTGGACAGGGGCCTCTGGAAACACCATATATTTT
TRBJ1-2	TRBV29-1	TRBD1	once	CSVEIRDRPATF	TGCAGCGTTGAAATCCGGGACAGGCCGGCAACCTTC
TRBJ1-1	TRBV4-1	NA	many	CASSHGQGRAEAFF	TGCGCCAGCAGCCACGGGCAGGGGAGGGCTGAAGCTTTCTTT
TRBJ2-7	TRBV12-3/TRBV12-4	NA	many	CASSLGQYF	TGTGCCAGCAGCTTAGGACAGTACTTC
TRBJ1-1	TRBV5-6	NA	many	CASSLAGSLAFF	TGTGCCAGCAGCTTGGCGGGGTCTCTGGCTTTCTTT
TRBJ2-5	TRBV7-6	TRBD2	NA	CASSLELAGGPETQYF	TGTGCCAGCAGCTTAGAACTAGCGGGAGGGCCAGAGACCCAGTACTTC
TRBJ2-5	TRBV19	TRBD1	NA	CASSIGQGMETQYF	TGTGCCAGTAGTATCGGACAGGGAATGGAGACCCAGTACTTC
TRBJ1-4	TRBV15	NA	many	CATSRGGAWKGIYEKLFF	TGTGCCACCAGCAGAGGAGGGGCCTGGAAGGGGATATACGAAAAACTGTTTTTT
TRBJ2-7	TRBV19	TRBD2	many	CASSIAGGRAYEQYF	TGTGCCAGTAGTATAGCCGGCGGGAGGGCCTACGAGCAGTACTTC
TRBJ1-3	TRBV6-5	NA	once	CASSDMGSGNTIYF	TGTGCCAGCAGCGACATGGGAAGTGGAAACACCATATATTTT
TRBJ2-5	TRBV4-3	NA	NA	CASSQEVVVQEAQYF	TGCGCCAGCAGCCAAGAGGTAGTAGTCCAAGAGGCCCAGTACTTC
TRBJ1-6	TRBV12-3/TRBV12-4	NA	many	CASSRLRVRGSPLHF	TGTGCCAGCAGTAGACTCAGGGTACGCGGTTCACCCCTCCACTTT
TRBJ1-1	TRBV10-3	NA	NA	CAIRGGGTEAFF	TGTGCCATCAGGGGAGGGGGCACTGAAGCTTTCTTT